The text below deals with one TCR beta chain. The V end was cut by 5 bases, the J end by 6 bases, with 20 bases between. This CDR3 comprises 16 residues. The V gene's germline CDR1 is SNHLY and CDR2 FYNNEI. Sequencing was performed with immunoSEQ multiplex PCR; in TCRdb, only in-frame clones are kept and a portion is missing. The repertoire holds approximately 470,000 clones, roughly 87% seen once, with about 0.7% in the top ten. The data were obtained in a study of blood T cell repertoires in COVID-19. Recovered status applied to Cohort 3 donors who had two consecutive negative PCRs. It also applied to those with clearance or with symptom resolution.

J is TRBJ1-5 and V is TRBV2, with D maybe TRBD1 (6 bases). This sequence was found in a young woman who had recovered from COVID-19. Sequencing used PBMCs or T cells enriched from blood (not recorded which). The CDR3 spells CASSLNPDRYGQPQHF. The CDR3 DNA reads TGTGCCAGCAGTCTCAACCCCGACAGGTACGGTCAGCCCCAGCATTTT.